What follows are 6 T cell receptor beta chains derived from one specimen sequenced in a study of blood T cell repertoires in COVID-19. The repertoire was sequenced with immunoSEQ multiplex PCR; TCRdb's copy has only in-frame clones and lacks some. This sample carries 60,000 to 85,000 clones, over 75% of them seen once, and the ten largest clones take 7.3%. Sequences were obtained from peripheral blood. The receptors were sampled from a man between 35 and 55 years old with COVID-19, enrolled during active disease.

This chain connects TRBV10-3 to TRBJ2-1; 12 positions agree with TRBD2. The junction had 1 base not matched to a gene; V was cut back by 5 bases and J by 5 bases. Germline-derived CDR1 and CDR2 are ENHRY and SYGVKD. CDR3 length: 14 amino acids. The chain's CDR3 is CAISTSGGNNEQFF. The CDR3 DNA sequence: TGTGCCATCAGTACTAGCGGGGGGAACAATGAGCAGTTCTTC.

This sequence joins TRBV15 and TRBJ1-2; tentatively, D is TRBD1 (6 bases). CDR1 is LNHNV and CDR2 is YYDKDF in the germline V gene (reference sequence). The CDR3 covers 13 residues. V was trimmed by 1 base and J by 10 bases, leaving 13 bases between them. CDR3 sequence reads: CATSRVQTGTYTF. The CDR3 nucleotides read TGTGCCACCAGCAGAGTCCAGACAGGCACCTACACCTTC.

The chain is built from TRBV6-5 and TRBJ1-6; TRBD1 aligns across 10 bases. The CDR3 runs 15 residues. CDR1 MNHEY and CDR2 SVGAGI come from the germline V gene. The V segment lost 8 bases and the J segment 0 bases; nucleotides outside the gene matches: 1. The CDR3 nucleotides read TGTGCCAGCCGGGACAGGGGCTCCTATAATTCACCCCTCCACTTT. It encodes CASRDRGSYNSPLHF.

The V gene is TRBV10-3, the J gene TRBJ2-1; 10 positions match TRBD2. V was pared by 4 bases and J by 4 bases, with 7 bases of the junction left unmatched. The CDR3 extends over 16 amino acids. Germline loops: CDR1 ENHRY, CDR2 SYGVKD. The CDR3 region is CAISAGLAGEYNEQFF. CDR3 bases: TGTGCCATCAGTGCTGGGCTAGCGGGGGAGTACAATGAGCAGTTCTTC.

The chain recombines TRBV28 with TRBJ2-1; D gene ambiguous. The CDR3 consists of 14 residues. Germline CDR1 reads MDHEN; CDR2 reads SYDVKM. Trimming took 2 bases from V and 0 from J, leaving 5 bases between them. CDR3 bases: TGTGCCAGCAGTTTAAGGAGCTCCTACAATGAGCAGTTCTTC. This codes for CASSLRSSYNEQFF.

This clone was seen once. The CDR3 loop reads CATSRTTGTTNEKLFF. DNA of the CDR3: TGTGCCACCAGCAGAACCACAGGGACCACTAATGAAAAACTGTTTTTT. The V gene is TRBV15, the J gene TRBJ1-4; D may be TRBD1 (6 bases). Germline CDR1 is LNHNV and CDR2 is YYDKDF (reference sequence). The CDR3 covers 16 residues. V shed 2 bases and J shed 2 bases, with 12 bases lying between them. The full variable domain, rest sourced from reference TRBV15 and TRBJ1-4, is DAMVIQNPRYQVTQFGKPVTLSCSQTLNHNVMYWYQQKSSQAPKLLFHYYDKDFNNEADTPDNFQSRRPNTSFCFLDIRSPGLGDTAMYLCATSRTTGTTNEKLFFGSGTQLSVL.